This entry features one T cell receptor beta chain sequence. The target antigen is unknown. This CDR3 contains 15 residues. V was shortened by 1 base and J by 5 bases, with 14 bases between the two germline ends. The germline V gene encodes CDR1 MNHNS and CDR2 SASEGT. The assay was immunoSEQ multiplex PCR, and TCRdb's table has in-frame clones only and misses some. The table lists roughly 10,000 clones, 78% of them singletons. The data were obtained in a study of early stage breast cancer tumors. Study context: Invasive lobular carcinomas made up about 30% of the 12 ER+/PR+/HER2- tumors. Overall study findings and caveats: Enriched TCRB sequences shared across patients were mostly commonly generated sequences.

Sequencing used normal breast tissue next to the tumor. V is TRBV6-1 and J is TRBJ2-5; D gene ambiguous. This TCR derives from a person in their 40s with breast cancer. The CDR3 sequence: CASSEVHQRRETQYF. The CDR3 DNA is TGTGCCAGCAGTGAAGTTCACCAGAGGCGGGAGACCCAGTACTTC.